Below, 7 T cell receptor beta chains from the same sample are listed, as sequenced in a study of blood T cell repertoires in COVID-19. Only in-frame clones appear in the TCRdb table, and some are missing; sequencing was by immunoSEQ multiplex PCR. The sample includes 150,000 to 200,000 clones, about four fifths of them seen just once. Material for sequencing was PBMCs or T cells enriched from blood (not recorded which). Every receptor here comes from a man aged 50 to 59 who had recovered from COVID-19.

This sequence joins TRBV30 and TRBJ1-3, with a weak D call TRBD1 (5 bases). The V end lost 1 base, the J end lost 3 bases, and 10 bases lay between the germline ends. CDR3 length: 14 residues. Germline V CDR1 and CDR2: GTSNPN, SVGIG (reference sequence). The CDR3 loop is CAWSEGIFGNTIYF. Here the CDR3 DNA reads TGTGCCTGGAGTGAGGGGATTTTTGGAAACACCATATATTTT.

V and J are TRBV27 and TRBJ2-7; TRBD1 aligns across 7 bases. CDR1 is MNHEY and CDR2 is SMNVEV in the germline V gene (reference sequence). CDR3 size: 14 residues. V was pared by 2 bases and J by 6 bases, with 7 bases of the junction left unmatched. The CDR3 sequence is CASSLRDRVGEQYF. The CDR3 coding sequence is TGTGCCAGCAGTTTAAGAGACAGGGTTGGCGAGCAGTACTTC.

The chain joins TRBV7-3 to TRBJ2-3, with TRBD2 matching 10 bases. Germline V CDR1 and CDR2: SGHTA, FQGTGA. The trim removed 5 bases at V and 5 bases at J, leaving 7 bases unmatched. This CDR3 contains 15 residues. The CDR3 nucleotides read TGTGCCAGCAGCCTGAGCGGGGGGGCAGGAGATACGCAGTATTTT. As protein: CASSLSGGAGDTQYF.

The CDR3 DNA reads TGTGCCAGCAGTTGGGACAGGGTTCAAAACGAGCAGTACTTC. This sequence encodes CASSWDRVQNEQYF. The chain has TRBV6-5 and TRBJ2-7; TRBD1 matches at 9 bases. This CDR3 is built from 14 residues. J lost 5 bases, V lost 4 bases, and 6 bases had no gene match. Germline V CDR1 and CDR2: MNHEY, SVGAGI.

J is TRBJ1-2 and V is TRBV6-5; a weak D match, TRBD1 (5 bases). V dropped 2 bases and J dropped 0 bases, with 7 bases sitting between them. The length of the CDR3 is 14 residues. Germline lookup yields CDR1 MNHEY and CDR2 SVGAGI. The CDR3: CASSYGAANYGYTF. CDR3 sequence (DNA): TGTGCCAGCAGTTACGGGGCAGCTAACTATGGCTACACCTTC.

The genes are TRBV6-5 and TRBJ1-3, with D unclear. The V gene lost 7 bases and the J gene lost 4 bases, with 11 bases spanning the gap. There are 13 residues in the CDR3. Per germline, CDR1 MNHEY and CDR2 SVGAGI. The CDR3, as DNA: TGTGCCAGCACCGTAACTAGGGGAAACACCATATATTTT. Translating it yields CASTVTRGNTIYF.

This chain joins TRBV30 and TRBJ2-5; D unresolved. The V gene's germline CDR1 is GTSNPN and CDR2 SVGIG (reference sequence). Trimming took off 2 bases at V and 3 bases at J, with 4 bases between the two ends. The CDR3 loop spans 11 amino acids. The CDR3 nucleotides are TGTGCCTGGAGTTTCAAAGAGACCCAGTACTTC. Translating it yields CAWSFKETQYF.